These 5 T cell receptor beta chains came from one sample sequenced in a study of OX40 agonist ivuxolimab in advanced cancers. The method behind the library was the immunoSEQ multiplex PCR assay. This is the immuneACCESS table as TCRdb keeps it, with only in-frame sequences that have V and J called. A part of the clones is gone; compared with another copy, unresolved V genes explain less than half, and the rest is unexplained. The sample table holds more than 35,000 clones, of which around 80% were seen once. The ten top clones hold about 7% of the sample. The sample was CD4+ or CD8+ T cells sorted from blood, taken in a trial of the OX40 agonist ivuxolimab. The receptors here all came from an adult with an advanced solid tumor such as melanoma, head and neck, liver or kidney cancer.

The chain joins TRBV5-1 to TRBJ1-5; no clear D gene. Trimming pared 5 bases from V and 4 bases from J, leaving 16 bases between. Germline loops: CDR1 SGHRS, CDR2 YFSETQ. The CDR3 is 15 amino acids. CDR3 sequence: CASSRRGGVNQPQHF. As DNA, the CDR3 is TGCGCCAGCAGTCGGAGAGGTGGGGTGAATCAGCCCCAGCATTTT.

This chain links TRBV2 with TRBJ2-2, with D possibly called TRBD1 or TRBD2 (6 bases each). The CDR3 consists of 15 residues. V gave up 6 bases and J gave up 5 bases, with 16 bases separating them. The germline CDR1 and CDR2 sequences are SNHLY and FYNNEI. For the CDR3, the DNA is TGTGCCAGCAGGGCAGGGGAGGTGGTAACCGGGGAGCTGTTTTTT. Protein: CASRAGEVVTGELFF.

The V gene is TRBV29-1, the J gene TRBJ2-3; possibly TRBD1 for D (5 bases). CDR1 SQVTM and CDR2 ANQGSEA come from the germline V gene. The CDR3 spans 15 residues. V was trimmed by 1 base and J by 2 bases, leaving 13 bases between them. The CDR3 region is CSVEVKKGNTDTQYF. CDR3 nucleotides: TGCAGCGTTGAAGTTAAAAAGGGGAACACAGATACGCAGTATTTT.

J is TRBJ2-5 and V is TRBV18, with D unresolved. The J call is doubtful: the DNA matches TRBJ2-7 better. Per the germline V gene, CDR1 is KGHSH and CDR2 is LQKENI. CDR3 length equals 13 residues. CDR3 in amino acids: CASSPRPSYEQYF. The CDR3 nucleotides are TGTGCCAGCTCACCCCGGCCCTCCTACGAGCAGTACTTC.

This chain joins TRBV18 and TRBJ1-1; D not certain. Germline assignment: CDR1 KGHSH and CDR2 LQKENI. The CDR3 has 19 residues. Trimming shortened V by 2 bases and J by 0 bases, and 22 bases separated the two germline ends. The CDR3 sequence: CASSPSSRSSLSVNTEAFF. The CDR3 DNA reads TGTGCCAGCTCACCAAGTTCCCGCAGTTCCCTCTCCGTGAACACTGAAGCTTTCTTT. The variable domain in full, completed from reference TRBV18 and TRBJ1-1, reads NAGVMQNPRHLVRRRGQEARLRCSPMKGHSHVYWYRQLPEEGLKFMVYLQKENIIDESGMPKERFSAEFPKEGPSILRIQQVVRGDSAAYFCASSPSSRSSLSVNTEAFFGQGTRLTVV.